A selection of T cell receptor beta chains follows, all from one sample in a study of shared clonotypes between healthy human individuals. Assay used: immunoSEQ multiplex PCR; TCRdb lists only in-frame clones, some missing. The table includes about 2 million clones, about 95% detected once. Sequencing was done on a sample of naive CD8+ T cells sorted from blood. The receptors come from a man aged 18-30 years in good health. CDR3s include the opening cysteine and the closing phenylalanine or tryptophan. The D gene is left open where the match is weak. Size is stated for part of the rows, as once, few or many counts, or as a class when the clone is expanded.

V	J	D	size	CDR3	DNA
TRBV6-1	TRBJ2-7	.	.	CASSRQGLSYEQYF	TGTGCCAGCAGCCGACAGGGACTGAGTTACGAGCAGTACTTC
TRBV27	TRBJ2-1	.	.	CASSFQGGNNEQFF	TGTGCCAGCAGTTTCCAGGGGGGAAACAATGAGCAGTTCTTC
TRBV6-5	TRBJ2-5	.	.	CASSYSLASRETQYF	TGTGCCAGCAGTTACTCGCTAGCCTCTCGGGAGACCCAGTACTTC
TRBV9	TRBJ2-7	.	once	CASSGWDVYEQYF	TGTGCCAGCAGCGGGTGGGACGTCTACGAGCAGTACTTC
TRBV6-5	TRBJ2-5	TRBD1	.	CASSWTGGLETQYF	TGTGCCAGCAGTTGGACAGGGGGCCTTGAGACCCAGTACTTC
TRBV5-1	TRBJ2-1	.	few	CASSLSGSYNEQFF	TGCGCCAGCAGCTTAAGCGGCTCCTACAATGAGCAGTTCTTC
TRBV5-6	TRBJ2-3	.	.	CASSVGILGGLADTQYF	TGTGCCAGCAGCGTGGGTATATTAGGGGGGCTGGCAGATACGCAGTATTTT
TRBV5-6	TRBJ2-7	TRBD1	.	CASSGRTGNSYEQYF	TGTGCCAGCAGCGGAAGGACAGGGAACTCCTACGAGCAGTACTTC
TRBV12-5	TRBJ2-1	TRBD1	.	CASGSGTGAYNEQFF	TGTGCTAGTGGTTCCGGGACAGGGGCATACAATGAGCAGTTCTTC
TRBV6-1	TRBJ2-7	TRBD2	.	CASSDTLSGAIYEQYF	TGTGCCAGCAGTGATACTCTAAGCGGGGCTATCTACGAGCAGTACTTC
TRBV4-3	TRBJ2-2	TRBD2	once	CASSQDTPGGESGELFF	TGCGCCAGCAGCCAAGATACTCCGGGAGGGGAGTCCGGGGAGCTGTTTTTT
TRBV25-1	TRBJ2-7	.	.	CASSESWGAEQYF	TGTGCCAGCAGTGAATCATGGGGAGCCGAGCAGTACTTC
TRBV6-5	TRBJ2-2	TRBD2	.	CASSQLRGGPGELFF	TGTGCCAGCAGCCAGTTGCGGGGGGGCCCCGGGGAGCTGTTTTTT
TRBV10-3	TRBJ2-7	TRBD1	once	CAISEPGTGAYEQYF	TGTGCCATCAGTGAGCCCGGGACAGGGGCCTACGAGCAGTACTTC
TRBV28	TRBJ2-1	.	.	CASSLRGDEQFF	TGTGCCAGCAGTTTAAGGGGGGATGAGCAGTTCTTC
TRBV7-9	TRBJ2-6	.	.	CASSKHPAGANVLTF	TGTGCCAGCAGCAAACACCCCGCCGGGGCCAACGTCCTGACTTTC
TRBV6-1	TRBJ2-7	.	once	CAIAQGLSYEQYF	TGTGCCATCGCCCAGGGGCTTTCCTACGAGCAGTACTTC
TRBV13	TRBJ2-7	TRBD2	.	CASSFVFGTSGRGYYEQYF	TGTGCCAGCAGCTTTGTTTTCGGGACTAGCGGGAGGGGATACTACGAGCAGTACTTC
TRBV11-2	TRBJ2-5	TRBD2	.	CASSFLAGQETQYF	TGTGCCAGCAGCTTCCTAGCGGGCCAAGAGACCCAGTACTTC
TRBV19	TRBJ2-7	TRBD1	.	CASSKGSGTGAYEQYF	TGTGCCAGTAGTAAGGGCTCCGGGACAGGGGCTTACGAGCAGTACTTC
TRBV5-6	TRBJ2-1	.	.	CASSTTVYNEQFF	TGTGCCAGCAGCACGACAGTCTACAATGAGCAGTTCTTC
TRBV4-1	TRBJ2-7	.	.	CASSPRDTGLYEQYF	TGCGCCAGCAGCCCCCGGGACACTGGGCTATACGAGCAGTACTTC
TRBV11-2	TRBJ2-7	TRBD1	.	CASRRTGGLYEQYF	TGTGCCAGCAGACGGACAGGGGGCCTCTACGAGCAGTACTTC
TRBV9	TRBJ2-1	.	.	CASSYAGLAGEQFF	TGTGCCAGCAGCTACGCCGGGCTAGCTGGTGAGCAGTTCTTC
TRBV7-2	TRBJ1-6	.	.	CASSPGGSWSYNSPLHF	TGTGCCAGCAGCCCCGGGGGAAGCTGGTCCTATAATTCACCCCTCCACTTT
TRBV10-1	TRBJ2-7	.	.	CASSESLGVEQYF	TGCGCCAGCAGTGAGTCCCTAGGGGTCGAGCAGTACTTC
TRBV2	TRBJ2-3	.	.	CASRYRPSTDTQYF	TGTGCCAGCAGATACAGACCTAGCACAGATACGCAGTATTTT
TRBV19	TRBJ2-7	TRBD1	.	CASRQGTGPAYEQYF	TGTGCCAGTAGACAGGGGACAGGGCCGGCCTACGAGCAGTACTTC
TRBV6-5	TRBJ2-7	.	.	CASSYRGRAYEQYF	TGTGCCAGCAGTTACCGGGGGAGAGCCTACGAGCAGTACTTC
TRBV6-1	TRBJ1-4	.	.	CASSASQGFPEKLFF	TGTGCCAGCAGTGCGTCGCAGGGATTCCCTGAAAAACTGTTTTTT
TRBV11-2	TRBJ1-1	TRBD1	.	CASSLDRGTGPHTEAFF	TGTGCCAGCAGCTTAGATCGCGGGACAGGGCCTCACACTGAAGCTTTCTTT
TRBV4-1	TRBJ1-1	.	.	CASSQEKVGFANTEAFF	TGCGCCAGCAGCCAAGAAAAGGTTGGGTTCGCGAACACTGAAGCTTTCTTT
TRBV27	TRBJ1-5	.	.	CASSPAGSYQPQHF	TGTGCCAGCAGTCCCGCGGGGTCCTATCAGCCCCAGCATTTT
TRBV7-9	TRBJ2-7	TRBD2	.	CASSSPIQSGALSYEQYF	TGTGCCAGCAGCTCACCCATCCAAAGCGGGGCCCTATCCTACGAGCAGTACTTC
TRBV30	TRBJ2-1	TRBD1	.	CAWTPGQGYNEQFF	TGTGCCTGGACGCCGGGACAGGGCTACAATGAGCAGTTCTTC
TRBV7-9	TRBJ2-1	TRBD2	.	CASRTSGSEYNEQFF	TGTGCCAGCAGGACTAGCGGGAGCGAATACAATGAGCAGTTCTTC
TRBV7-9	TRBJ2-7	TRBD1	.	CASSPTTGVTYEQYF	TGTGCCAGCAGCCCCACGACAGGGGTGACCTACGAGCAGTACTTC
TRBV7-9	TRBJ2-2	TRBD1	.	CASSGEGQYTGELFF	TGTGCCAGCAGCGGAGAGGGACAGTACACCGGGGAGCTGTTTTTT
TRBV9	TRBJ2-3	TRBD2	once	CASSGAGGPLTDTQYF	TGTGCCAGCAGCGGGGCGGGAGGGCCTTTAACAGATACGCAGTATTTT
TRBV6-1	TRBJ2-3	TRBD2	.	CASSEEGAGWMADTQYF	TGTGCCAGCAGTGAAGAGGGAGCGGGGTGGATGGCAGATACGCAGTATTTT